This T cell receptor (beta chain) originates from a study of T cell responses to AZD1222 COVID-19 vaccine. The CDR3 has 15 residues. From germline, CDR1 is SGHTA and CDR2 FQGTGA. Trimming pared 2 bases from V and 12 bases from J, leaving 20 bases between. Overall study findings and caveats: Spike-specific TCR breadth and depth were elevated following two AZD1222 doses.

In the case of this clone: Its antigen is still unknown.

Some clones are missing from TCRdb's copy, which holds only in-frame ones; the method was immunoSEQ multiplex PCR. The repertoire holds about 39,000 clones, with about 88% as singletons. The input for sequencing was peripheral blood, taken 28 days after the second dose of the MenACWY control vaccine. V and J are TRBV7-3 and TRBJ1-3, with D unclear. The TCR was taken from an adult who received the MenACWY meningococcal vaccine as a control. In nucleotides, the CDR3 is TGTGCCAGCAGCTTAGGATCGACAATCTGGAAACACATATATTTT. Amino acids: CASSLGSTIWKHIYF.